This is a list of T cell receptor beta chains from one sample in a study of human T cells and chemical hapten exposure. TCRdb redid the calling of the RACE reads with MiXCR, one entry per CDR3 protein. The sample holds approximately 340,000 distinct CDR3 sequences; roughly 6.9% are singletons and the top ten take 8% to 9%. The specimen comprised whole blood, sampled in connection with sensitization to the hapten diphenylcyclopropenone (DPC). Receptor source: a woman aged 18 to 35 with alopecia areata. Some clones in this sample may be carry-over from other donors' samples. Each CDR3 is given with its conserved first and last residue. A D gene is named only where the DNA matches it firmly. Size is omitted from some rows. Given values are once, few, many or a class for expanded clones.

v_call: TRBV5-1; d_call: .; clone_size: .; j_call: TRBJ1-2; cdr3_nt: TGCGCCAGCAGATTCGACAGGAGCTATGGCTACACCTTC; cdr3_aa: CASRFDRSYGYTF
v_call: TRBV28; d_call: TRBD2; clone_size: .; j_call: TRBJ2-7; cdr3_nt: TGTGCCAGCAGTTTATACTTCGGCGGGGGGGCCTACGAGCAGTACTTC; cdr3_aa: CASSLYFGGGAYEQYF
v_call: TRBV7-9; d_call: .; clone_size: many; j_call: TRBJ1-5; cdr3_nt: TGTGCCAGCAGCTTAGAGGGGACAAGCAATCAGCCCCAGCATTTT; cdr3_aa: CASSLEGTSNQPQHF
v_call: TRBV28; d_call: TRBD1; clone_size: many; j_call: TRBJ1-1; cdr3_nt: TGTGCCAGCACACCCCCGACAGGGGGCGCGGGCACTGAAGCTTTCTTT; cdr3_aa: CASTPPTGGAGTEAFF
v_call: TRBV3-1; d_call: .; clone_size: few; j_call: TRBJ2-7; cdr3_nt: TGTGCCAGCAGCCAAGAGGGCAACTACGAGCAGTACTTC; cdr3_aa: CASSQEGNYEQYF
v_call: TRBV12-3/TRBV12-4; d_call: .; clone_size: few; j_call: TRBJ1-1; cdr3_nt: TGTGCCAGCAGACCGGACGGATGGAACACTGAAGCTTTCTTT; cdr3_aa: CASRPDGWNTEAFF
v_call: TRBV20-1; d_call: .; clone_size: many; j_call: TRBJ1-1; cdr3_nt: TGCAGTGCCTACTCCCCAGGAAACACTGAAGCTTTCTTT; cdr3_aa: CSAYSPGNTEAFF
v_call: TRBV7-2; d_call: .; clone_size: .; j_call: TRBJ2-5; cdr3_nt: TGTGCCAGCAGCTTGGGGCGGGACCGCCAAGAGACCCAGTACTTC; cdr3_aa: CASSLGRDRQETQYF
v_call: TRBV5-1; d_call: .; clone_size: .; j_call: TRBJ1-6; cdr3_nt: TGCGCCAGCAGCTTTGGAGGTGAGAATTCACCCCTCCACTTT; cdr3_aa: CASSFGGENSPLHF
v_call: TRBV7-9; d_call: .; clone_size: few; j_call: TRBJ1-1; cdr3_nt: TGTGCCAGCAGGAGGAAAGGAGGCACTGAAGCTTTCTTT; cdr3_aa: CASRRKGGTEAFF
v_call: TRBV7-8; d_call: .; clone_size: few; j_call: TRBJ2-3; cdr3_nt: TGTGCCAGCAGCTTAGAAGGTTCCCTCACAGATACGCAGTATTTT; cdr3_aa: CASSLEGSLTDTQYF
v_call: TRBV7-9; d_call: .; clone_size: .; j_call: TRBJ2-7; cdr3_nt: TGTGCCAGCAGCTTAGAGGGCGGACTGGCGCAGTACTTC; cdr3_aa: CASSLEGGLAQYF
v_call: TRBV4-3; d_call: .; clone_size: many; j_call: TRBJ1-5; cdr3_nt: TGCGCCAGCAGCCAAGCCCGTGACAAGCCCCAGCATTTT; cdr3_aa: CASSQARDKPQHF
v_call: TRBV21-1; d_call: .; clone_size: few; j_call: TRBJ1-5; cdr3_nt: TGTGCCAGCACTCTACGGGACAGGGGCGGTCAGCCCCAGCATTTT; cdr3_aa: CASTLRDRGGQPQHF
v_call: TRBV12-3/TRBV12-4; d_call: TRBD1; clone_size: many; j_call: TRBJ1-2; cdr3_nt: TGTGCCAGCAGACAAACAGGGGGGGATGGCTACACCTTC; cdr3_aa: CASRQTGGDGYTF
v_call: TRBV19; d_call: .; clone_size: .; j_call: TRBJ2-7; cdr3_nt: TGTGCCAGTAGTATAGAGGGGCGCGAGCAGTACTTC; cdr3_aa: CASSIEGREQYF
v_call: TRBV2; d_call: TRBD1; clone_size: many; j_call: TRBJ2-3; cdr3_nt: TGTGCCAGCAGCTTGGACAGGGGAAGCACAGATACGCAGTATTTT; cdr3_aa: CASSLDRGSTDTQYF
v_call: TRBV5-1; d_call: .; clone_size: many; j_call: TRBJ2-6; cdr3_nt: TGCGCCAGCAGTTGGAGGGACCCTGGGGCCAACGTCCTGACTTTC; cdr3_aa: CASSWRDPGANVLTF
v_call: TRBV20-1; d_call: .; clone_size: few; j_call: TRBJ2-7; cdr3_nt: TGCAGTGCTAGGGGGGTGACGGGCGTGGACGAGCAGTACTTC; cdr3_aa: CSARGVTGVDEQYF
v_call: TRBV3-1; d_call: .; clone_size: .; j_call: TRBJ1-1; cdr3_nt: TGTGCCAGCAGCCAAGAAGGGGCAAGCACTGAAGCTTTCTTT; cdr3_aa: CASSQEGASTEAFF
v_call: TRBV20-1; d_call: .; clone_size: many; j_call: TRBJ1-6; cdr3_nt: TGCAGTGCTAGAGGCCAACGGGACACCCCAGGGAATTCACCCCTCCACTTT; cdr3_aa: CSARGQRDTPGNSPLHF
v_call: TRBV6-2/TRBV6-3; d_call: .; clone_size: many; j_call: TRBJ2-1; cdr3_nt: TGTGCCAGCAGTGGGGGTCTCCGGGTGCAGTTCTTC; cdr3_aa: CASSGGLRVQFF
v_call: TRBV5-1; d_call: TRBD1; clone_size: few; j_call: TRBJ1-5; cdr3_nt: TGCGCCAGCAGCTTCCAGGGGGGCGACAATCAGCCCCAGCATTTT; cdr3_aa: CASSFQGGDNQPQHF
v_call: TRBV12-3/TRBV12-4; d_call: .; clone_size: many; j_call: TRBJ2-3; cdr3_nt: TGTGCCAGCGGTTACTCCCGTGTCTATACGCAGTATTTT; cdr3_aa: CASGYSRVYTQYF
v_call: TRBV9; d_call: .; clone_size: few; j_call: TRBJ1-1; cdr3_nt: TGTGCCAGCAGCCCAGAGACAACGAACACTGAAGCTTTCTTT; cdr3_aa: CASSPETTNTEAFF
v_call: TRBV20-1; d_call: .; clone_size: .; j_call: TRBJ1-2; cdr3_nt: TGCAGTGCTAGTGACAGCTATGGCTACACCTTC; cdr3_aa: CSASDSYGYTF
v_call: TRBV6-5; d_call: .; clone_size: .; j_call: TRBJ2-1; cdr3_nt: TGTGCCAGCAGTTACTCGGGCAGTAGCTCCTACAATGAGCAGTTCTTC; cdr3_aa: CASSYSGSSSYNEQFF
v_call: TRBV28; d_call: TRBD1; clone_size: few; j_call: TRBJ1-4; cdr3_nt: TGTGCCAGCTCTGGACAGGGTGGAAAACTGTTTTTT; cdr3_aa: CASSGQGGKLFF
v_call: TRBV9; d_call: .; clone_size: few; j_call: TRBJ2-3; cdr3_nt: TGTGCCAGCAGCGTACAGGGGTCAGATACGCAGTATTTT; cdr3_aa: CASSVQGSDTQYF
v_call: TRBV4-2; d_call: .; clone_size: .; j_call: TRBJ2-2; cdr3_nt: TGTGCCAGCAGCCAAGATAGACTGTACACCGGGGAGCTGTTTTTT; cdr3_aa: CASSQDRLYTGELFF
v_call: TRBV7-8; d_call: .; clone_size: many; j_call: TRBJ1-1; cdr3_nt: TGTGCCAGCAGCTTACTGGGACCGATGAACACTGAAGCTTTCTTT; cdr3_aa: CASSLLGPMNTEAFF
v_call: TRBV27; d_call: TRBD1; clone_size: few; j_call: TRBJ1-5; cdr3_nt: TGTGCCAGCAGTCCCGGGACAGGGGCCAGCAATCAGCCCCAGCATTTT; cdr3_aa: CASSPGTGASNQPQHF
v_call: TRBV7-9; d_call: .; clone_size: few; j_call: TRBJ2-2; cdr3_nt: TGTGCCACTCTGACCCGACAGACCACCGGGGAGCTGTTTTTT; cdr3_aa: CATLTRQTTGELFF
v_call: TRBV29-1; d_call: TRBD2; clone_size: many; j_call: TRBJ2-1; cdr3_nt: TGCAGCGTCCCAACTAGCGGGGGGGCGACCTACAATGAGCAGTTCTTC; cdr3_aa: CSVPTSGGATYNEQFF
v_call: TRBV6-5; d_call: TRBD2; clone_size: .; j_call: TRBJ2-7; cdr3_nt: TGTGCCAGCAGTTACAAGACTAGCGGGGAAGAGCAGTACTTC; cdr3_aa: CASSYKTSGEEQYF
v_call: TRBV3-1; d_call: .; clone_size: few; j_call: TRBJ1-3; cdr3_nt: TGTGCCAGCGGGGACACCGACTCTGGAAACACCATATATTTT; cdr3_aa: CASGDTDSGNTIYF
v_call: TRBV10-3; d_call: TRBD2; clone_size: many; j_call: TRBJ2-7; cdr3_nt: TGTGCCATCAGTGAGTCCTTAGCGGGGGGGAGCTCCTACGAGCAGTACTTC; cdr3_aa: CAISESLAGGSSYEQYF
v_call: TRBV12-3/TRBV12-4; d_call: TRBD1; clone_size: .; j_call: TRBJ1-2; cdr3_nt: TGTGCCAGCAGTTCCTGGACAGGCCCGGGGGGCTACACCTTC; cdr3_aa: CASSSWTGPGGYTF
v_call: TRBV27; d_call: TRBD1; clone_size: once; j_call: TRBJ2-3; cdr3_nt: TGTGCCAGCAGTCCTATAACCGTACAGGGGGCAAACACAGATACGCAGTATTTT; cdr3_aa: CASSPITVQGANTDTQYF
v_call: TRBV5-1; d_call: TRBD2; clone_size: many; j_call: TRBJ2-5; cdr3_nt: TGCGCCAGCAGCTCCACGCTCCCTGGGACTAGCGGGGGGTATGAGATAAAAGAGACCCAGTACTTC; cdr3_aa: CASSSTLPGTSGGYEIKETQYF
v_call: TRBV12-3/TRBV12-4; d_call: .; clone_size: few; j_call: TRBJ1-1; cdr3_nt: TGTGCCAGCAGTTTAACCCCTAGGAACACTGAAGCTTTCTTT; cdr3_aa: CASSLTPRNTEAFF
v_call: TRBV6-2/TRBV6-3; d_call: .; clone_size: many; j_call: TRBJ2-2; cdr3_nt: TGTGCCAGCAGTTCCCTATCCGGGGAGCTGTTTTTT; cdr3_aa: CASSSLSGELFF
v_call: TRBV7-2; d_call: TRBD1; clone_size: .; j_call: TRBJ2-1; cdr3_nt: TGTGCCAGCAGCTTAGGACAGGGGGATGAGCAGTTCTTC; cdr3_aa: CASSLGQGDEQFF